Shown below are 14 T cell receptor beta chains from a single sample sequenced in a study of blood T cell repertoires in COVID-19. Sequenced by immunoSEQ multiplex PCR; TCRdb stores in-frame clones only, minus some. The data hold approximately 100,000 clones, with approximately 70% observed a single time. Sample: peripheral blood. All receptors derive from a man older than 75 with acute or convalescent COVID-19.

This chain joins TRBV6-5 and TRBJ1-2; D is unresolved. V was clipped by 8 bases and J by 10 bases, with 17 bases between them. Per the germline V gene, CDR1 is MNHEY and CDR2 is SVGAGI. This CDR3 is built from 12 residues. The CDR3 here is CASRWTGGLYTF. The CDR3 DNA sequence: TGTGCCAGCCGCTGGACGGGCGGACTCTACACCTTC.

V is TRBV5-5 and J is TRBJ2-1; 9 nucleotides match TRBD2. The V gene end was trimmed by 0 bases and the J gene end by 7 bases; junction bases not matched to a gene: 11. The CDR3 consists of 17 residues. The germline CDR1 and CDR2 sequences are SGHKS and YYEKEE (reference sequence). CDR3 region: CASSLVRPGLAKNEQFF. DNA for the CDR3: TGTGCCAGCAGCTTGGTTCGGCCGGGACTAGCAAAGAATGAGCAGTTCTTC.

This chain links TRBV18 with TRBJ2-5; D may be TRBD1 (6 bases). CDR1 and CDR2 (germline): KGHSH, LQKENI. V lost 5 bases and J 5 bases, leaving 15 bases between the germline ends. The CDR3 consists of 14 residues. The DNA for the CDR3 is TGTGCCAGCTCAGCCCCTGGACAGCCGGAGACCCAGTACTTC. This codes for CASSAPGQPETQYF. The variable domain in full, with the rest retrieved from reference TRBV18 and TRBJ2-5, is NAGVMQNPRHLVRRRGQEARLRCSPMKGHSHVYWYRQLPEEGLKFMVYLQKENIIDESGMPKERFSAEFPKEGPSILRIQQVVRGDSAAYFCASSAPGQPETQYFGPGTRLLVL.

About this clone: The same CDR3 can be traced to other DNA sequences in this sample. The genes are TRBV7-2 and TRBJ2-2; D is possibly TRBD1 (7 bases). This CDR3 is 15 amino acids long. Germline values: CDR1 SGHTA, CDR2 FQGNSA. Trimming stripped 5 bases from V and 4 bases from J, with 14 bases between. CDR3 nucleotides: TGTGCCAGCAGCCTGAGACAGGGAGGCACCGGGGAGCTGTTTTTT. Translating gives CASSLRQGGTGELFF.

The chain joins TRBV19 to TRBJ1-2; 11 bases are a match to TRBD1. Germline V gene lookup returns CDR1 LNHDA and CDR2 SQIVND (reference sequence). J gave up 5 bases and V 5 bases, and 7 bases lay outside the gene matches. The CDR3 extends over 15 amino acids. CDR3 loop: CASSPPGQGAYGYTF. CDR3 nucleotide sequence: TGTGCCAGTAGTCCCCCAGGACAGGGGGCTTATGGCTACACCTTC.

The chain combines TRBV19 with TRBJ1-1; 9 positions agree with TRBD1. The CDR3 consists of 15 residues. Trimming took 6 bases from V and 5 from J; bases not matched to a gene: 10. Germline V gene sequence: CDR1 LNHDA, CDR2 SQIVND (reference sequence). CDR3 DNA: TGTGCCAGTAGCACCGGACAGGGGAGAGGGACTGAAGCTTTCTTT. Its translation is CASSTGQGRGTEAFF.

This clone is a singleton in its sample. The CDR3 region is CASSRGGEGEKLFF. The DNA for the CDR3 is TGCGCCAGCAGCCGGGGCGGGGAGGGAGAAAAACTGTTTTTT. The chain links TRBV5-1 to TRBJ1-4; possibly TRBD1 for D (5 bases). Looked up from germline, CDR1 is SGHRS and CDR2 is YFSETQ. This CDR3 spans 14 amino acids. The V end lost 4 bases, the J end lost 8 bases, and 15 bases lay between the germline ends.

The CDR3, as DNA: TGTGCCACCAGGGGGCGGACAGGTAACAACTATGGCTACACCTTC. Translated: CATRGRTGNNYGYTF. The genes are TRBV15 and TRBJ1-2, with TRBD1 matching 7 bases. The J segment lost 2 bases and the V segment lost 6 bases, leaving 9 bases of the junction unmatched. Per the germline V gene, CDR1 is LNHNV and CDR2 is YYDKDF (reference sequence). This CDR3 is built from 15 residues.

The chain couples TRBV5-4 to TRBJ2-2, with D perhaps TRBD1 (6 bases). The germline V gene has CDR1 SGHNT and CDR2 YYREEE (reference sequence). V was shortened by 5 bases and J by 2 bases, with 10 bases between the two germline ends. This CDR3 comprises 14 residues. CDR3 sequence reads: CASRQGQNTGELFF. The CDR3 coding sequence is TGTGCCAGCAGACAGGGACAAAACACCGGGGAGCTGTTTTTT. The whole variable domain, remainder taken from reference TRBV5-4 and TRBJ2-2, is ETGVTQSPTHLIKTRGQQVTLRCSSQSGHNTVSWYQQALGQGPQFIFQYYREEENGRGNFPPRFSGLQFPNYSSELNVNALELDDSALYLCASRQGQNTGELFFGEGSRLTVL.

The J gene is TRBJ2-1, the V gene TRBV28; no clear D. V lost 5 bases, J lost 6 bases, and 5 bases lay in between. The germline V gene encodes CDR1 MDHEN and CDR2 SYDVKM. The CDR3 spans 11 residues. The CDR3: CASSISNEQFF. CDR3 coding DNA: TGTGCCAGCAGTATCTCCAATGAGCAGTTCTTC.

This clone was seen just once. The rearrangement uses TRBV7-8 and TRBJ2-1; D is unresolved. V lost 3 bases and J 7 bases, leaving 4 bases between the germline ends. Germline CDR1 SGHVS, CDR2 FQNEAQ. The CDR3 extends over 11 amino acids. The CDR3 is CASSFANEQFF. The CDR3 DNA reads TGTGCCAGCAGCTTCGCGAATGAGCAGTTCTTC.

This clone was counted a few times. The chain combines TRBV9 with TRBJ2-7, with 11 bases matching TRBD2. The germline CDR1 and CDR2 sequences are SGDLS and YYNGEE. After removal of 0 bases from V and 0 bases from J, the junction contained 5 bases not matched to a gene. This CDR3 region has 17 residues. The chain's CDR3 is CASSVAPSGRNSYEQYF. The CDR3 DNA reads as TGTGCCAGCAGCGTAGCTCCTAGCGGGAGGAACTCCTACGAGCAGTACTTC.

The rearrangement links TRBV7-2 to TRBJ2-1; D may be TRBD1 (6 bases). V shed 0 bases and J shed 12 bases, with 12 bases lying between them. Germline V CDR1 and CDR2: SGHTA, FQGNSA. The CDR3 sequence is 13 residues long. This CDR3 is CASSLATGFGQFF. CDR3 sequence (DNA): TGTGCCAGCAGCTTAGCTACAGGGTTTGGGCAGTTCTTC.

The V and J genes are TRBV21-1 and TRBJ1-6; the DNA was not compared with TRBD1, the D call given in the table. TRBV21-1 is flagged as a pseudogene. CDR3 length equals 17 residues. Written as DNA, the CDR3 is TGTGCCAGCAGCAACCGGGACAGGGAATCCTATAATTCACCCCTCCACTTT. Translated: CASSNRDRESYNSPLHF.